These 19 T cell receptor beta chains originate from one sample sequenced in a study of cytomegalovirus exposure and HLA in healthy donors. PCR amplification relied on 60 Vbeta primers (plus 13 Jbeta primers). Generated by immunoSEQ multiplex PCR, the TCRdb table keeps only in-frame clones and is missing some. Of 150,000 to 200,000 clones in the sample, around 76% were seen once. The specimen sequenced was PBMCs. The receptors stem from a female donor in good health and CMV-seronegative.

V and J are TRBV7-2 and TRBJ2-1, with 12 bases matching TRBD2. Germline assignment: CDR1 SGHTA and CDR2 FQGNSA. The CDR3 consists of 16 residues. The J segment lost 8 bases and the V segment lost 3 bases, leaving 8 bases of the junction unmatched. The CDR3 sequence: CASSFRRLAGAHEQFF. The CDR3 DNA follows: TGTGCCAGCAGCTTTAGGCGACTAGCGGGAGCACATGAGCAGTTCTTC.

The chain has TRBV28 and TRBJ1-2, with TRBD1 matching 10 bases. Looked up from germline, CDR1 is MDHEN and CDR2 is SYDVKM. Trimming removed 3 bases from V and 6 bases from J; junction bases left unmatched: 4. The CDR3 is made up of 14 amino acids. The CDR3 DNA sequence: TGTGCCAGCAGTTTGACAGGGGGCTTGGATGGCTACACCTTC. It encodes CASSLTGGLDGYTF.

The chain has TRBV5-1 and TRBJ1-1; 7 positions match TRBD1. Germline-derived CDR1 and CDR2 are SGHRS and YFSETQ. The trim removed 1 base at V and 1 base at J, leaving 4 bases unmatched. The CDR3 has 15 residues. CDR3 sequence reads: CASSLSQGGNTEAFF. CDR3 in DNA: TGCGCCAGCAGCTTGTCCCAGGGGGGGAACACTGAAGCTTTCTTT.

The rearrangement uses TRBV6-1 and TRBJ2-1, with 10 bases that match TRBD1. This CDR3 has 15 amino acids. From germline, CDR1 is MNHNS and CDR2 SASEGT. V lost 2 bases and J lost 3; bases outside the gene matches: 1. Written as DNA, the CDR3 is TGTGCCAGCAGTGAACGGGACAGGGGCTACAATGAGCAGTTCTTC. Translating gives CASSERDRGYNEQFF.

The rearrangement links TRBV5-1 to TRBJ2-1; 7 positions match TRBD1. CDR1 is SGHRS, CDR2 YFSETQ, per germline. V lost 5 bases to trimming and J lost 8 bases; unmatched junction nucleotides: 7. This CDR3 has 13 amino acids. The CDR3 region has the DNA TGCGCCAGCAGATTTGGTACAGGGGATGAGCAGTTCTTC. Its protein is CASRFGTGDEQFF.

V and J are TRBV9 and TRBJ1-2; TRBD1 is a possible D gene (6 bases). Germline CDR1 SGDLS, CDR2 YYNGEE. The CDR3 length is 11 residues. Trimming removed 5 bases at V and 8 bases at J, with 10 bases between. The CDR3 DNA reads as TGTGCCAGCAGGGGGGCAAGAGGCTACACCTTC. Its protein is CASRGARGYTF.

This clone was seen more than once but under ten times. V is TRBV5-6 and J is TRBJ1-5; 8 bases map to TRBD1. J gave up 6 bases and V 3 bases, and 5 bases lay outside the gene matches. The germline V gene has CDR1 SGHDT and CDR2 YYEEEE. This CDR3 spans 14 amino acids. The CDR3 reads CASSSGQVGQPQHF. The CDR3 DNA is TGTGCCAGCAGCTCGGGACAGGTAGGTCAGCCCCAGCATTTT.

CDR3 amino acids: CASSRGQPNTEAFF. CDR3 DNA: TGTGCCAGCAGCCGAGGGCAGCCTAACACTGAAGCTTTCTTT. This sequence joins TRBV9 and TRBJ1-1; D remains ambiguous. V gave up 4 bases and J gave up 2 bases, with 12 bases separating them. The germline V gene encodes CDR1 SGDLS and CDR2 YYNGEE. The CDR3 loop spans 14 amino acids.

The chain joins TRBV7-3 to TRBJ1-6; D may be TRBD1 (5 bases). The ends were cut back, 1 base at V and 9 bases at J, with 10 bases in the middle. This CDR3 has 14 residues. The germline V gene has CDR1 SGHTA and CDR2 FQGTGA. CDR3: CASSLRDWGSPLHF. CDR3 bases: TGTGCCAGCAGCTTAAGGGACTGGGGTTCACCCCTCCACTTT.

This clone was seen only a few times. The chain uses TRBV19 and TRBJ1-6; the D is unclear. V lost 9 bases to trimming and J lost 7 bases, with 13 bases between them. This CDR3 has 13 residues. Per the germline V gene, CDR1 is LNHDA and CDR2 is SQIVND (reference sequence). This CDR3 reads CASHPGKNSPLHF. The CDR3 DNA sequence: TGTGCCAGCCACCCGGGAAAGAATTCACCCCTCCACTTT.

The rearrangement links TRBV7-9 to TRBJ2-1; D not resolved. The CDR3 runs 14 residues. V was shortened by 2 bases and J by 10 bases, with 15 bases between the two germline ends. The germline CDR1 and CDR2 sequences are SEHNR and FQNEAQ (reference sequence). The CDR3 is CASSLTTAFQEQFF. The CDR3 bases are TGTGCCAGCAGCTTAACTACTGCCTTTCAGGAGCAGTTCTTC.

The chain combines TRBV27 with TRBJ1-5, with 7 bases fitting TRBD1. CDR3 length: 15 residues. The V gene's germline CDR1 is MNHEY and CDR2 SMNVEV (reference sequence). V shed 5 bases, J shed 7 bases, and the junction held 11 bases outside the gene matches. CDR3 DNA sequence: TGTGCCAGCAGTCCCCTGTCCGGGACAGAACAGCCCCAGCATTTT. It translates to CASSPLSGTEQPQHF.

This rearrangement joins TRBV5-4 to TRBJ2-3, with 8 bases identical to TRBD1. There are 16 residues in the CDR3. CDR1 is SGHNT and CDR2 is YYREEE in the germline V gene (reference sequence). Germline trimming cut 1 base from V and 2 bases from J; bases unmatched to any gene: 6. The CDR3 bases are TGTGCCAGCAGCTTGTACACAGGGGGACCCACAGATACGCAGTATTTT. It encodes CASSLYTGGPTDTQYF.

This clone was observed a single time. The chain couples TRBV12-5 to TRBJ2-5; maybe TRBD2 (6 bases). The ends were cut back, 11 bases at V and 3 bases at J, with 13 bases in the middle. The CDR3 runs 12 residues. In germline, CDR1 is LGHNT, CDR2 FRNRAP. As DNA, the CDR3 is TGTGCTTCTTGGGGCGGGGAAGAGACCCAGTACTTC. It specifies CASWGGEETQYF.

The chain uses TRBV4-1 and TRBJ2-7; perhaps TRBD1 as D (6 bases). Trimming took off 0 bases at V and 0 bases at J, with 9 bases between the two ends. The germline CDR1 and CDR2 sequences are MGHRA and YSYEKL. CDR3 size: 15 residues. The CDR3 sequence is CASSQEDRPSYEQYF. CDR3 nucleotide sequence: TGCGCCAGCAGCCAAGAAGACAGGCCCTCCTACGAGCAGTACTTC.

This chain connects TRBV5-4 to TRBJ2-7; unclear D gene. The CDR3 contains 13 residues. V was shortened by 5 bases and J by 2 bases, with 11 bases between the two germline ends. Germline CDR1 SGHNT, CDR2 YYREEE (reference sequence). The DNA of the CDR3 is TGTGCCAGCAGACTGGTTGGTACCTACGAGCAGTACTTC. As protein: CASRLVGTYEQYF. The complete variable domain, with remaining parts taken from reference TRBV5-4 and TRBJ2-7, reads ETGVTQSPTHLIKTRGQQVTLRCSSQSGHNTVSWYQQALGQGPQFIFQYYREEENGRGNFPPRFSGLQFPNYSSELNVNALELDDSALYLCASRLVGTYEQYFGPGTRLTVT.

The chain couples TRBV2 to TRBJ1-5; TRBD1 matches 9 bases. Losses at the gene ends were 4 bases for V and 0 bases for J; bases not matched to a gene: 13. The CDR3 runs 19 residues. The germline CDR1 and CDR2 sequences are SNHLY and FYNNEI. The CDR3 is CASSGGDRAGYYSNQPQHF. CDR3 nucleotide sequence: TGTGCCAGCAGTGGGGGGGACAGGGCTGGCTATTATAGCAATCAGCCCCAGCATTTT.

This clone was observed a handful of times. The chain combines TRBV7-9 with TRBJ1-2; 7 bases align to TRBD1. V trimming: 5 bases; J trimming: 4 bases; junction bases outside the gene matches: 7. CDR3 length equals 14 residues. From germline, CDR1 is SEHNR and CDR2 FQNEAQ (reference sequence). CDR3 DNA sequence: TGTGCCAGCAGCAAGCCGACAGGGACCTATGGCTACACCTTC. Amino acids: CASSKPTGTYGYTF.

V gene TRBV15 combines with J gene TRBJ1-4; the D is unclear. V lost 1 base, J lost 0 bases, and 9 bases lay in between. Germline CDR1 and CDR2: LNHNV and YYDKDF (reference sequence). The CDR3 sequence is 16 residues long. The CDR3 DNA reads TGTGCCACCAGCAGAGGCGGCACCCCAACTAATGAAAAACTGTTTTTT. It specifies CATSRGGTPTNEKLFF.